This paragraph covers one T cell receptor (beta chain) sequence. Only in-frame clones appear in the TCRdb table, and some are missing; sequencing was by immunoSEQ multiplex PCR. The data show a few hundred thousand clones, 80% to 90% seen once. This entry is derived from a study of blood T cell repertoires in COVID-19. Sequenced material: PBMCs or T cells enriched from blood (not recorded which). This sequence originates from a woman aged 50 to 65 who had recovered from COVID-19.

CDR3 amino acids: CASSEYQGPEYF. Here the CDR3 DNA reads TGTGCCAGCAGTGAATATCAGGGTCCCGAGTACTTC. This rearrangement joins TRBV28 to TRBJ2-5, with D possibly being TRBD1 (5 bases). CDR3 length: 12 residues. From germline, CDR1 is MDHEN and CDR2 SYDVKM. Trimming pared 5 bases from V and 12 bases from J, leaving 16 bases between.